The 24 T cell receptor beta chains listed next were all sequenced from one sample in a study of T cells after yellow fever vaccination. TCRdb recomputed calls from the 5' RACE reads with MiXCR, one row per CDR3 protein. The sample yields about 240,000 distinct CDR3 sequences, 6.9% seen once. Source: CD4+ T cells sorted from PBMCs, taken 15 days after the yellow fever booster vaccination. The origin of the receptors is a man aged 25-45 years who received the YFV17D yellow fever vaccine.

This clonotype has a count of ten or more. This chain uses TRBV28 with TRBJ2-7; D unresolved. V dropped 3 bases and J dropped 4 bases, with 4 bases sitting between them. Germline-derived CDR1 and CDR2 are MDHEN and SYDVKM. This CDR3 has 11 residues. CDR3: CASSFQYEQYF. Written as DNA, the CDR3 is TGTGCCAGCAGTTTCCAATACGAGCAGTACTTC. Based on the CDR3 plus reference TRBV28 and TRBJ2-7, the full variable domain is DVKVTQSSRYLVKRTGEKVFLECVQDMDHENMFWYRQDPGLGLRLIYFSYDVKMKEKGDIPEGYSVSREKKERFSLILESASTNQTSMYLCASSFQYEQYFGPGTRLTVT.

This rearrangement joins TRBV11-2 to TRBJ1-1, with D possibly TRBD1 on 6 matching bases. Per the germline V gene, CDR1 is SGHAT and CDR2 is FQNNGV. This CDR3 region has 18 residues. V lost 0 bases and J 2 bases, leaving 19 bases between the germline ends. This CDR3 is CASSLEGVRGAGNTEAFF. The DNA for the CDR3 is TGTGCCAGCAGCTTAGAAGGGGTCAGGGGCGCCGGAAACACTGAAGCTTTCTTT. The full variable domain, completed using reference TRBV11-2 and TRBJ1-1, is EAGVAQSPRYKIIEKRQSVAFWCNPISGHATLYWYQQILGQGPKLLIQFQNNGVVDDSQLPKDRFSAERLKGVDSTLKIQPAKLEDSAVYLCASSLEGVRGAGNTEAFFGQGTRLTVV.

V is TRBV10-2 and J is TRBJ2-3; D gene uncertain. Germline CDR1 reads WSHSY; CDR2 reads SAAADI. Trimming removed 2 bases at V and 6 bases at J, with 9 bases between. The CDR3 spans 13 residues. The CDR3 spells CASSERYRDTQYF. CDR3 coding DNA: TGCGCCAGCAGTGAGCGCTACCGGGATACGCAGTATTTT.

The chain couples TRBV20-1 to TRBJ1-1, with D perhaps matching TRBD1 (6 bases). CDR1 and CDR2 (germline): DFQATT, SNEGSKA (reference sequence). V was clipped by 6 bases and J by 8 bases, with 13 bases between them. There are 11 residues in the CDR3. CDR3 residues: CSAARGPEAFF. DNA for the CDR3: TGCAGTGCGGCCCGGGGGCCGGAAGCTTTCTTT.

This chain uses TRBV3-1 with TRBJ2-1; 10 nucleotides match TRBD1. The length of the CDR3 is 15 residues. Germline V gene sequence: CDR1 LGHDT, CDR2 YNNKEL (reference sequence). V lost 5 bases, J lost 9 bases, and 10 bases stayed unmatched. For the CDR3, the DNA is TGTGCCAGCAGCTCCGGGACAGGGGCTTTTGGTGAGCAGTTCTTC. It encodes CASSSGTGAFGEQFF.

The CDR3 DNA sequence: TGCGCCAGCAGCCAAGGGTCCTCGAACACCGGGGAGCTGTTTTTT. Residues: CASSQGSSNTGELFF. The V call is TRBV5-1, the J call TRBJ2-2; D uncertain. CDR3 length equals 15 residues. V was clipped by 4 bases and J by 0 bases, with 10 bases between them. Germline V gene lookup returns CDR1 SGHRS and CDR2 YFSETQ.

This clonotype appeared many times. The chain recombines TRBV9 with TRBJ2-1; D may match TRBD1 or TRBD2 (5 bases each). Looked up from germline, CDR1 is SGDLS and CDR2 is YYNGEE. The CDR3 has 15 amino acids. Trimming stripped 4 bases from V and 6 bases from J, with 17 bases between. The CDR3 DNA reads TGTGCCAGCAGCTGGCGAGGTCTGGGGACCAATGAGCAGTTCTTC. This gives the protein CASSWRGLGTNEQFF. The full variable domain, completed using reference TRBV9 and TRBJ2-1, is DSGVTQTPKHLITATGQRVTLRCSPRSGDLSVYWYQQSLDQGLQFLIQYYNGEERAKGNILERFSAQQFPDLHSELNLSSLELGDSALYFCASSWRGLGTNEQFFGPGTRLTVL.

This sequence joins TRBV20-1 and TRBJ2-3, with a tentative D call TRBD2 (5 bases). Germline V lookup: CDR1 DFQATT, CDR2 SNEGSKA (reference sequence). V shed 5 bases and J shed 6 bases, with 24 bases lying between them. This CDR3 has 16 residues. DNA for the CDR3: TGCAGTGCTCCCCGTTCGAGACTAAGGGAAGCGGATACGCAGTATTTT. Translating gives CSAPRSRLREADTQYF.

V gene TRBV7-6 combines with J gene TRBJ1-4; a possible D gene is TRBD1 (5 bases). CDR1 is SGHVS and CDR2 is FNYEAQ in the germline V gene. The length of the CDR3 is 16 residues. V lost 2 bases, J lost 3 bases, and 13 bases lay in between. The CDR3 DNA reads TGTGCCAGCAGCTTAAGTCGGGGGTTGGCTAATGAAAAACTGTTTTTT. Translated, it gives CASSLSRGLANEKLFF.

The rearrangement joins TRBV20-1 to TRBJ1-2, with 8 bases that match TRBD1. This CDR3 is 18 amino acids long. The J segment lost 3 bases and the V segment lost 0 bases, leaving 15 bases of the junction unmatched. Germline values: CDR1 DFQATT, CDR2 SNEGSKA (reference sequence). In nucleotides, the CDR3 is TGCAGTGCTAGAGATCGGGACAGGCCTTCCCAGGCGTACTATGGCTACACCTTC. As protein: CSARDRDRPSQAYYGYTF.

This clonotype occurred a few times. The J gene is TRBJ2-4, the V gene TRBV27, with 7 bases fitting TRBD2. This CDR3 is 13 amino acids long. V shed 5 bases, J shed 9 bases, and the junction held 7 bases outside the gene matches. Germline V gene lookup returns CDR1 MNHEY and CDR2 SMNVEV (reference sequence). Here the CDR3 reads CASSATSVSIQYF. The CDR3 nucleotides are TGTGCCAGCAGTGCAACTAGCGTTTCCATTCAGTACTTC.

This clonotype was observed at least ten times. V is TRBV20-1 and J is TRBJ2-7; TRBD1 is a possible D gene (5 bases). The germline gives CDR1 DFQATT, CDR2 SNEGSKA (reference sequence). CDR3 size: 14 residues. Trimming cost V 1 base and J 2 bases, with 12 bases left between them. This CDR3 reads CSARVPQQAYEQYF. The CDR3 nucleotides are TGCAGTGCTAGAGTTCCACAACAGGCCTACGAGCAGTACTTC.

On this clonotype: Possible read error: a much larger clone is one base away. The CDR3 region is CASCRSLQYYGYTF. CDR3 DNA sequence: TGTGCCAGCTGTCGTTCTTTACAGTACTATGGCTACACCTTC. The V gene is TRBV2, the J gene TRBJ1-2, with D unclear. V was pared by 8 bases and J by 3 bases, with 16 bases between. This CDR3 comprises 14 residues. CDR1 is SNHLY, CDR2 FYNNEI, per germline.

This clonotype occurred many times. The genes are TRBV28 and TRBJ1-2; no reliable D call. The germline gives CDR1 MDHEN, CDR2 SYDVKM. The CDR3 covers 11 residues. The V end lost 8 bases, the J end lost 1 base, and 5 bases lay between the germline ends. This CDR3 is CASLSNYGYTF. The DNA of the CDR3 is TGTGCCAGCTTGAGTAACTATGGCTACACCTTC.

This clonotype has a count of ten or more. This CDR3 is CSVVGQLNTEAFF. In DNA, the CDR3 is TGCAGCGTGGTGGGACAGCTGAACACTGAAGCTTTCTTT. The chain recombines TRBV29-1 with TRBJ1-1; 7 bases are shared with TRBD1. Per the germline V gene, CDR1 is SQVTM and CDR2 is ANQGSEA. CDR3 length: 13 residues. J gave up 0 bases and V 6 bases, and 4 bases lay outside the gene matches.

This clonotype was seen at least ten times. The genes are TRBV23-1 and TRBJ2-2; tentative D call: TRBD1 (6 bases). TRBV23-1 is an open reading frame, and its role is uncertain. V was pared by 0 bases and J by 4 bases, with 12 bases between. There are 16 residues in the CDR3. The CDR3 nucleotides read TGCGCCAGCAGTCAATCGTCACAGGGCGGCACCGGGGAGCTGTTTTTT. Its translation: CASSQSSQGGTGELFF.

At least ten counts were recorded for this clonotype. The chain employs TRBV24-1 and TRBJ2-3; either TRBD1 or TRBD2 may supply D (6 bases each). The length of the CDR3 is 13 residues. Germline loops: CDR1 KGHDR, CDR2 SFDVKD. Trimming took off 9 bases at V and 2 bases at J, with 11 bases between the two ends. DNA for the CDR3: TGTGCCACCGGCACGGGGGCCACAGATACGCAGTATTTT. This sequence encodes CATGTGATDTQYF.

The V gene is TRBV6-1, the J gene TRBJ2-1, with TRBD2 matching over 9 bases. CDR3 size: 15 residues. V lost 10 bases and J lost 10; bases outside the gene matches: 17. Germline CDR1 and CDR2: MNHNS and SASEGT. For the CDR3, the DNA is TGTGCCACGGGTTCAACCGGGACTAGCTTTAACGAGCAGTTCTTC. It is translated as CATGSTGTSFNEQFF.

This clonotype was seen many times. The chain carries TRBV19 and TRBJ2-1; a weak D match, TRBD2 (5 bases). The CDR3 spans 16 residues. CDR1 is LNHDA and CDR2 is SQIVND in the germline V gene (reference sequence). The germline V and J ends were trimmed by 7 bases and 9 bases, with 25 bases remaining between them. In DNA form, the CDR3 reads TGTGCCAGTAAGCGAGGGAATAACCTAGGTACTATTGAGCAGTTCTTC. Its translation is CASKRGNNLGTIEQFF.

This clonotype was seen a handful of times. CDR3 region: CASSTDGLEETQYF. The CDR3 region has the DNA TGTGCCAGCAGCACCGACGGGCTGGAAGAGACCCAGTACTTC. The chain combines TRBV11-3 with TRBJ2-5; no clear D. CDR3 length: 14 residues. Germline V gives CDR1 SGHNT, CDR2 YENEEA. Trimming stripped 5 bases from V and 3 bases from J, with 13 bases between.

V usage is TRBV7-9 and J usage is TRBJ2-7; no reliable D call. Germline V gives CDR1 SEHNR, CDR2 FQNEAQ (reference sequence). Trimming took 5 bases from V and 3 from J, leaving 11 bases between them. The CDR3 sequence is 13 residues long. The CDR3 region is CASSLRHGYEQYF. DNA of the CDR3: TGTGCCAGCAGCCTCCGACACGGCTACGAGCAGTACTTC.

This clonotype showed up many times. The J gene is TRBJ2-7, the V gene TRBV12-3 or TRBV12-4, with TRBD2 matching over 8 bases. CDR3 length: 15 amino acids. After removal of 2 bases from V and 2 bases from J, the junction contained 5 bases not matched to a gene. Here the CDR3 reads CASSLPGGGPYEQYF. The CDR3 bases are TGTGCCAGCAGTTTACCCGGGGGGGGGCCCTACGAGCAGTACTTC.

This clonotype has only a few counts. The CDR3 here is CASQLRGRKNNEQFF. The CDR3 nucleotides read TGTGCCAGTCAGCTTCGCGGGAGGAAAAACAATGAGCAGTTCTTC. The chain couples TRBV25-1 to TRBJ2-1; 8 bases are a match to TRBD2. Looked up from germline, CDR1 is MGHDK and CDR2 is SYGVNS. V trimming: 9 bases; J trimming: 5 bases; junction bases outside the gene matches: 12. The CDR3 consists of 15 residues.

The chain couples TRBV7-8 to TRBJ2-2, with D perhaps given as TRBD1 or TRBD2 (5 bases each). Trimming removed 5 bases from V and 5 bases from J, with 18 bases in between. CDR1 is SGHVS, CDR2 FQNEAQ, per germline. The CDR3 extends over 16 amino acids. The CDR3 region has the DNA TGTGCCAGCAGCCAGAGGGGAGACGTGAGAACCGGGGAGCTGTTTTTT. Its protein product is CASSQRGDVRTGELFF.